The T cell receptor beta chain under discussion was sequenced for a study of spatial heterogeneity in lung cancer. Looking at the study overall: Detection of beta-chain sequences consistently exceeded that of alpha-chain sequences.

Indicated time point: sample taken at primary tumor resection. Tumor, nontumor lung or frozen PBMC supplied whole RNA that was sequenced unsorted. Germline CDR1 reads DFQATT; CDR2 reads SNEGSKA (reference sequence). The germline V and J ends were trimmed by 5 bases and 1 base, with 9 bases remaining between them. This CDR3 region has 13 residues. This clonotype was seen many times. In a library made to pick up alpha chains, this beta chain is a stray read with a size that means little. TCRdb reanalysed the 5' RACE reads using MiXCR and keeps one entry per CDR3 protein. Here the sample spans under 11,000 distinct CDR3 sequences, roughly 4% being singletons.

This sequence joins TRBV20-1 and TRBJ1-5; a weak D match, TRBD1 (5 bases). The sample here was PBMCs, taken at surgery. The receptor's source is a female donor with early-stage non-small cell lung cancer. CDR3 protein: CSAWTSSNQPQHF. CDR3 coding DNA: TGCAGTGCTTGGACATCAAGCAATCAGCCCCAGCATTTT.